These 5 T cell receptor beta chains share one sample of origin, sequenced in a study of human T cells and chemical hapten exposure. Time point indicated: pre-sensitization, week 0. As for treatment: therapeutic diphenylcyclopropenone sensitization with weekly scalp DPC. TCRdb called the RACE reads again in MiXCR, with one record for every CDR3 protein. The data hold 250,000 or so distinct CDR3 sequences, with around 7% observed a single time. Sequencing used whole blood, obtained in connection with sensitization to the hapten diphenylcyclopropenone (DPC). These receptor sequences come from a young man with alopecia areata. Some clones in this sample may be carry-over from other donors' samples.

Many counts were recorded for this clonotype. The chain links TRBV6-2 or TRBV6-3 to TRBJ1-5; D unclear. This CDR3 has 12 amino acids. The V end lost 4 bases, the J end lost 5 bases, and 6 bases lay between the germline ends. Germline lookup yields CDR1 MNHEY and CDR2 SVGEGT. In DNA, the CDR3 is TGTGCCAGCAGTTCCATATATCAGCCCCAGCATTTT. Its protein product is CASSSIYQPQHF.

This clonotype was counted many times. The chain recombines TRBV10-3 with TRBJ1-2; weak D call: TRBD1 (6 bases). This CDR3 spans 14 amino acids. Per the germline V gene, CDR1 is ENHRY and CDR2 is SYGVKD. V was shortened by 6 bases and J by 8 bases, with 19 bases between the two germline ends. The CDR3 nucleotides are TGTGCCATCAGGAACGACAGGCACGAAGAGGGCTACACCTTC. It yields the protein CAIRNDRHEEGYTF.

The V call is TRBV28, the J call TRBJ2-3; D possibly corresponds to TRBD1 (5 bases). The CDR3 extends over 16 amino acids. Trimming cost V 3 bases and J 7 bases, with 20 bases left between them. CDR1 is MDHEN and CDR2 is SYDVKM in the germline V gene. In DNA, the CDR3 is TGTGCCAGCAGTTTGGCTGGTCAGGGAAAGGGAAATACGCAGTATTTT. Protein product: CASSLAGQGKGNTQYF.

The chain recombines TRBV5-6 with TRBJ2-7, with TRBD1 matching over 9 bases. CDR1 and CDR2 from the germline V gene are SGHDT and YYEEEE. The CDR3 extends over 19 amino acids. The V and J ends lost 0 bases and 1 base, in that order; junction bases with no gene match: 14. CDR3 DNA sequence: TGTGCCAGCAGCTTGGGATCCGGAACGGACAGGGGAAGTTCCTACGAGCAGTACGTC. It is translated as CASSLGSGTDRGSSYEQYV.

This clonotype was seen repeatedly, ten times or more. The chain is built from TRBV29-1 and TRBJ1-2; possible D gene TRBD1, 5 bases. V shed 6 bases and J shed 0 bases, with 14 bases lying between them. This CDR3 is 14 amino acids long. Germline V gives CDR1 SQVTM, CDR2 ANQGSEA. CDR3 amino acids: CSVGTARANYGYTF. For the CDR3, the DNA is TGCAGCGTGGGGACCGCTCGGGCTAACTATGGCTACACCTTC.